This paragraph covers one TCR beta chain sequence. The antigen is not known. This entry comes from a study of cytomegalovirus exposure and HLA in healthy donors. Study results and caveats: Reported results showed that the classifier diagnosed cytomegalovirus status with high specificity and sensitivity.

In the PCR, 60 Vbeta and 13 Jbeta primers were used. TCRdb's table, derived via immunoSEQ multiplex PCR, lists solely in-frame clones and lacks some. Of 160,000 or so clones listed, about four fifths are singletons. The V end was cut by 2 bases, the J end by 4 bases, with 14 bases between. Germline-derived CDR1 and CDR2 are WSHSY and SAAADI. There are 15 residues in the CDR3. Sample: PBMCs. The clonotype originates from a woman in her forties or fifties in good health and CMV-seronegative. This chain joins TRBV10-2 and TRBJ1-2; possibly TRBD1 for D (5 bases). The CDR3 here is CASSESIGAPYGYTF. CDR3 nucleotides: TGCGCCAGCAGTGAGAGTATAGGGGCGCCCTATGGCTACACCTTC.